These 5 T cell receptor beta chains share one sample of origin, sequenced in a study of T cell responses to AZD1222 COVID-19 vaccine. Assay: immunoSEQ multiplex PCR; the TCRdb copy retains only in-frame clones and omits some. The table lists tens of thousands of clones, 80% of them singletons. The sequences come from peripheral blood, collected 28 days after the second AZD1222 dose. The receptors were sampled from an adult who received the AZD1222 COVID-19 vaccine.

The chain couples TRBV7-2 to TRBJ2-3; TRBD2 matches at 8 bases. This CDR3 is 14 amino acids long. The germline CDR1 and CDR2 sequences are SGHTA and FQGNSA. Losses at the gene ends were 2 bases for V and 5 bases for J; bases not matched to a gene: 3. The CDR3 sequence: CASSLFSGEDTQYF. CDR3 coding DNA: TGTGCCAGCAGCTTATTTAGCGGGGAAGATACGCAGTATTTT.

The table lists this clone with a few counts. J is TRBJ1-5 and V is TRBV7-8; no firm D call. The CDR3 covers 16 residues. Germline lookup yields CDR1 SGHVS and CDR2 FQNEAQ. V was cut by 0 bases and J by 3 bases, with 12 bases left in between. Here the CDR3 reads CASSLAESVPNQPQHF. In DNA form, the CDR3 reads TGTGCCAGCAGCTTAGCCGAATCAGTGCCCAATCAGCCCCAGCATTTT.

This chain uses TRBV6-5 with TRBJ1-6, with 8 bases matching TRBD1. The J segment lost 0 bases and the V segment lost 7 bases, leaving 2 bases of the junction unmatched. The CDR3 runs to 15 residues. Germline V gene sequence: CDR1 MNHEY, CDR2 SVGAGI. The CDR3 sequence: CASTTGGSYNSPLHF. The CDR3 DNA follows: TGTGCCAGCACCACAGGGGGCTCCTATAATTCACCCCTCCACTTT.

This rearrangement joins TRBV7-9 to TRBJ1-2; 9 nucleotides line up with TRBD1. Unmatched junction bases numbered 6, after V lost 6 bases and J lost 4 bases. CDR3 length: 14 amino acids. CDR1 and CDR2 from the germline V gene are SEHNR and FQNEAQ (reference sequence). CDR3 amino acids: CASRDSGQGYGYTF. The CDR3 nucleotides are TGTGCCAGCAGGGATTCGGGACAGGGCTATGGCTACACCTTC. Combining the CDR3 with reference TRBV7-9 and TRBJ1-2 gives the whole variable domain DTGVSQNPRHKITKRGQNVTFRCDPISEHNRLYWYRQTLGQGPEFLTYFQNEAQLEKSRLLSDRFSAERPKGSFSTLEIQRTEQGDSAMYLCASRDSGQGYGYTFGSGTRLTVV.

V usage is TRBV2 and J usage is TRBJ2-7, with TRBD1 matching over 11 bases. Germline CDR1 and CDR2: SNHLY and FYNNEI. V was clipped by 10 bases and J by 3 bases; unmatched bases: 5. The CDR3 runs 13 residues. The CDR3 nucleotides are TGTGCCATCTCCGGGACAGGGGGCTACGAGCAGTACTTC. It translates to CAISGTGGYEQYF. The variable domain in full, with the rest retrieved from reference TRBV2 and TRBJ2-7, is EPEVTQTPSHQVTQMGQEVILRCVPISNHLYFYWYRQILGQKVEFLVSFYNNEISEKSEIFDDQFSVERPDGSNFTLKIRSTKLEDSAMYFCAISGTGGYEQYFGPGTRLTVT.